The T cell receptor (beta chain) described here comes from a study of T cell clonality in common variable immunodeficiency. Findings and limits, study-wide: CVID patient heterogeneity limited repertoire-clinical complication correlations.

Sequencing used immunoSEQ multiplex PCR; TCRdb keeps in-frame clones, though not all of them. The sample lists some 33,000 clones, none appearing once, the ten largest making up more than 3%. This CDR3 spans 15 amino acids. Trimming took off 5 bases at V and 2 bases at J, with 16 bases between the two ends. CDR1 and CDR2 (germline): MNHEY, SMNVEV (reference sequence). This clone was seen repeatedly, ten times or more. The antigen is unknown. The observed sequence ends 3 residues before the CDR3 terminus, with the missing tail filled in from the germline J gene. The rearrangement joins TRBV27 to TRBJ2-7; tentatively, D is TRBD1 (5 bases). The sample was peripheral blood mononuclear cells. The source is a person aged 18 to 75 in good health. Incomplete CDR3 DNA: TGTGCCAGCAGTCCACATTCGACAGCCACCTACGAG. It translates to CASSPHSTATYE. The full CDR3 protein is CASSPHSTATYEQYF.